Below, one T cell receptor beta chain is given with its context. Its antigen remains unidentified. The data were obtained in a study of identical twins. This CDR3 contains 10 residues. The V gene lost 8 bases and the J gene lost 9 bases, with 9 bases spanning the gap. Each CDR3 protein gets one entry after TCRdb re-called the 5' RACE reads with MiXCR. The sample lists approximately 260,000 distinct CDR3 sequences, about an eighth seen once, with 8.8% in the top ten. Study results and caveats: Abundant cord blood beta clonotypes carried fewer insertions; memory repertoires showed none. Out-of-frame alpha sequences shared by twins showed excess low generation probability.

Sequencing was carried out using memory (CD45RO+) T cells sorted from blood. The sequence was collected from a woman aged 18-29 years in good health. The chain couples TRBV12-3 or TRBV12-4 to TRBJ2-3; D unresolved. Here the CDR3 reads CASGTVTQYF. As DNA, the CDR3 is TGTGCCAGCGGTACAGTGACGCAGTATTTT.